The present entry profiles one TCR beta chain with its context. Its matching antigen is unknown. The data belong to a study of a mutant IDH1 vaccine in newly diagnosed glioma. Background on the study: Most had both radiotherapy and temozolomide beforehand; others had only one. Visits designated V12 and V13 were conducted at weeks 35 and 47, respectively. Study results and limitations: Of the patients, 80% to 95% had vaccine-induced immune responses.

Profiled with immunoSEQ multiplex PCR; TCRdb holds only in-frame clones, not every one. This table holds about 54,000 clones, around 84% found once. Time point in this sample: week 35, safety follow-up. Vaccination comprised doses that each held 300 ug of mutant IDH1 20-mer peptide, plus topical imiquimod. V lost 6 bases and J lost 4, with 9 bases in between. Looked up from germline, CDR1 is MNHNS and CDR2 is SASEGT. There are 13 residues in the CDR3. V and J are TRBV6-1 and TRBJ2-2, with D perhaps matching TRBD1 (6 bases). The receptor comes from a woman under 30 with glioma. The input for sequencing was PBMCs, taken from a glioma patient whose treatment included an IDH1 peptide vaccine. In DNA, the CDR3 is TGTGCCAGCAGAGGGGGTCTCACCGGGGAGCTGTTTTTT. It encodes CASRGGLTGELFF.